One sample yielded the 3 T cell receptor beta chains listed below, sequenced in a study of T cell changes during pregnancy in multiple sclerosis. Assay used: immunoSEQ multiplex PCR; TCRdb lists only in-frame clones, some missing. The data hold some 17,000 clones, with approximately 81% observed a single time. The starting material was CD8+ T cells from peripheral blood mononuclear cells, obtained in the third trimester of pregnancy. Receptor source: a female donor in good health, enrolled as a control in a pregnancy study.

The rearrangement joins TRBV10-3 to TRBJ1-4; D remains unclear. Trimming removed 0 bases from V and 3 bases from J, with 11 bases in between. This CDR3 is built from 16 residues. Germline lookup yields CDR1 ENHRY and CDR2 SYGVKD. The CDR3 here is CAISESRGLSNEKLFF. The CDR3 DNA reads as TGTGCCATCAGTGAGTCTAGAGGGTTGTCTAATGAAAAACTGTTTTTT.

The J gene is TRBJ1-3, the V gene TRBV2; 7 bases are shared with TRBD1. The germline gives CDR1 SNHLY, CDR2 FYNNEI. The CDR3 spans 15 residues. The V gene end was trimmed by 4 bases and the J gene end by 2 bases; junction bases not matched to a gene: 5. CDR3 in amino acids: CASSGPQGAGNTIYF. As DNA, the CDR3 is TGTGCCAGCAGTGGACCGCAGGGGGCTGGAAACACCATATATTTT.

The chain links TRBV27 to TRBJ2-7, with TRBD1 matching over 7 bases. The CDR3 loop spans 13 amino acids. Trimming cost V 4 bases and J 7 bases; bases outside gene matches: 7. Germline V gene sequence: CDR1 MNHEY, CDR2 SMNVEV (reference sequence). In DNA form, the CDR3 reads TGTGCCAGCAGTTCGTACAGGGGCGGGGAGCAGTACTTC. Amino acids: CASSSYRGGEQYF.